This T cell receptor beta chain appears in the sequencing data of a study of T cells in Graves' hyperthyroidism and ophthalmopathy. Authors of the study amplified TCR beta CDR3 regions from RNA transcripts. In the first-round RT-PCR of the TCR CDR3, the HTBI primer set was used. TCRdb used MiXCR to reprocess the multiplex PCR reads, holding one entry per CDR3 protein. The sample carries about 530,000 distinct CDR3 sequences, over 15% recorded once. Diagnoses were made from clinical symptoms, serum measures (thyroxine and TRAb), thyroid ultrasound and orbital computed tomography. Study findings and constraints: Most clonotypes expanded in thyroid above 0.001 were likewise present in blood.

The V and J ends lost 7 bases and 6 bases, in that order; junction bases with no gene match: 11. The germline V gene encodes CDR1 MDHEN and CDR2 SYDVKM. This CDR3 is built from 14 residues. At least ten counts were recorded for this clonotype. Its antigen is not identified. V is TRBV28 and J is TRBJ1-2, with TRBD1 matching over 7 bases. This sequence originates from a woman aged 18 to 35 with Graves' ophthalmopathy. Sequenced sample: blood. Written as DNA, the CDR3 is TGTGCCAGCATGAGGTACCAGGGGGGCGATGGCTACACCTTC. Its translation is CASMRYQGGDGYTF.